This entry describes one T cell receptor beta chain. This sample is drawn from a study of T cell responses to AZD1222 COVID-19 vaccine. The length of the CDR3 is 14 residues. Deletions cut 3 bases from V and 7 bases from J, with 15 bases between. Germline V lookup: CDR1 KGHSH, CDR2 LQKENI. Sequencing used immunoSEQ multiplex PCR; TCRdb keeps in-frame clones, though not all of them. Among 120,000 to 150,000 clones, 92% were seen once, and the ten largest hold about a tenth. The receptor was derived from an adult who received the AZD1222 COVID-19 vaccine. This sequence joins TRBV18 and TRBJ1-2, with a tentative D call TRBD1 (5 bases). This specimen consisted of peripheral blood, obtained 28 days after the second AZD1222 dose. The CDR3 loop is CASSPSPQGAGYTF. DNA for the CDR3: TGTGCCAGCTCACCTTCCCCGCAAGGGGCTGGCTACACCTTC.